This record looks at one TCR beta chain sequence and its context. A template switching step added UMIs, each with a 6-nucleotide sample barcode. TCRdb reprocessed the 5' RACE reads, with one entry per CDR3 protein and no DNA. With around 450,000 distinct CDR3 sequences in the sample, the ten largest clones hold 2.4%. This entry belongs to a study of monozygotic twins with inflammatory bowel disease. Per germline, CDR1 MNHNS and CDR2 SASEGT. The CDR3 is made up of 16 amino acids. The sample was blood. The chain joins TRBV6-1 to TRBJ2-1; no DNA is available, so the TRBD2 call from TCRdb remains unchecked. The TCR was taken from a human donor with ulcerative colitis or Crohn's disease, or a healthy co-twin of an affected twin (not recorded which). CDR3: CASRDTAGSSYNEQFF.